This TCR beta chain was identified in a study of shared clonotypes between healthy human individuals. TCRdb's table, derived via immunoSEQ multiplex PCR, lists solely in-frame clones and lacks some. The data show approximately 500,000 clones, around four fifths seen once. The donor cohort consisted entirely of Caucasian adults residing in Nashville, Tennessee. Sequencing used PBMCs. This TCR was recovered from a woman in her thirties or forties in good health. Some clones in this sample may be carry-over from other donors' samples.

For the CDR3, the DNA is TGTGCCAGCAGCTTCCCGCAGAGCAACTATGGCTACACCTTC. Translation gives CASSFPQSNYGYTF. This chain joins TRBV5-6 and TRBJ1-2, with D unclear. The CDR3 covers 14 residues. V was cut by 2 bases and J by 2 bases, with 10 bases left in between. The V gene's germline CDR1 is SGHDT and CDR2 YYEEEE.